The 19 T cell receptor beta chains given below trace back to one sample, sequenced in a study of cytomegalovirus exposure and HLA in healthy donors. PCR involved 60 Vbeta and 13 Jbeta primers. Here immunoSEQ multiplex PCR was the method, and the copy in TCRdb shows in-frame clones only, minus some. Among 150,000 to 200,000 clones listed, approximately 82% were seen once. The source material was PBMCs. These receptors were taken from a middle-aged woman in good health and CMV-seropositive.

The chain uses TRBV28 and TRBJ2-1, with 7 nucleotides matching TRBD2. V was pared by 5 bases and J by 0 bases, with 10 bases of the junction left unmatched. From germline, CDR1 is MDHEN and CDR2 SYDVKM. This CDR3 contains 17 residues. The CDR3 DNA reads TGTGCCAGCAGTAGCCAGTTGGGGGGGAGCTCCTACAATGAGCAGTTCTTC. This sequence encodes CASSSQLGGSSYNEQFF.

The V gene is TRBV7-2, the J gene TRBJ2-3; no clear D gene. The V end was cut by 4 bases, the J end by 2 bases, with 7 bases between. Germline values: CDR1 SGHTA, CDR2 FQGNSA. The length of the CDR3 is 13 residues. The CDR3 here is CASSSIYTDTQYF. The CDR3, as DNA: TGTGCCAGCAGCTCCATCTACACAGATACGCAGTATTTT.

There are a few counts of this clone. The CDR3 DNA reads as TGTGCCAGCAGTCCCCCCGAGGGGGCGCGAAGGTATCAGCCCCAGCATTTT. It codes for CASSPPEGARRYQPQHF. The J gene is TRBJ1-5, the V gene TRBV27; 7 nucleotides match TRBD1. Germline V gives CDR1 MNHEY, CDR2 SMNVEV (reference sequence). This CDR3 region has 17 residues. The V gene end was trimmed by 5 bases and the J gene end by 5 bases; junction bases not matched to a gene: 15.

V usage is TRBV5-4 and J usage is TRBJ2-3, with a weak D call TRBD1 (6 bases). Germline V gene data show CDR1 as SGHNT and CDR2 as YYREEE (reference sequence). The V end lost 5 bases, the J end lost 0 bases, and 19 bases lay between the germline ends. The CDR3 extends over 17 amino acids. CDR3 protein: CASSPDMTGASTDTQYF. CDR3 nucleotide sequence: TGTGCCAGCAGTCCCGATATGACAGGCGCTAGCACAGATACGCAGTATTTT.

This rearrangement joins TRBV6-6 to TRBJ1-1; D may be TRBD1 (5 bases). The CDR3 length is 14 residues. The V end was cut by 6 bases, the J end by 1 base, with 12 bases between. Germline V CDR1 and CDR2: MNHNY, SVGAGI (reference sequence). CDR3 DNA: TGTGCCAGCAGCCTCGCGCAGGGGAACACTGAAGCTTTCTTT. Its translation: CASSLAQGNTEAFF.

This clone was seen only once. One end of the junction is discordant with germline, which a read error may explain. CDR3 in amino acids: CASSSTGVAGSTIYF. The CDR3 DNA reads as TGCGCCAGCAGCTCCACAGGGGTGGCTGGAAGCACCATATATTTT. The V and J genes are TRBV5-1 and TRBJ1-3; 7 nucleotides align to TRBD1. The CDR3 has 15 amino acids. Germline lookup yields CDR1 SGHRS and CDR2 YFSETQ. Full variable domain (remainder filled in from reference TRBV5-1 and TRBJ1-3): KAGVTQTPRYLIKTRGQQVTLSCSPISGHRSVSWYQQTPGQGLQFLFEYFSETQRNKGNFPGRFSGRQFSNSRSEMNVSTLELGDSALYLCASSSTGVAGSTIYFGEGSWLTVV.

The chain employs TRBV20-1 and TRBJ2-3; D is ambiguous. CDR3 length: 11 amino acids. The germline V gene has CDR1 DFQATT and CDR2 SNEGSKA (reference sequence). The ends were cut back, 4 bases at V and 3 bases at J, with 5 bases in the middle. In nucleotides, the CDR3 is TGCAGTGCTACAGCGACAGATACGCAGTATTTT. Residues: CSATATDTQYF.

In this sample, this clone turned up a few times. The rearrangement links TRBV6-6 to TRBJ1-5, with D possibly TRBD1 on 6 matching bases. V was shortened by 5 bases and J by 8 bases, with 19 bases between the two germline ends. There are 15 residues in the CDR3. Germline V lookup: CDR1 MNHNY, CDR2 SVGAGI (reference sequence). CDR3: CASSPAEGRGKPQHF. The DNA of the CDR3 is TGTGCCAGCAGTCCGGCGGAAGGGAGGGGGAAGCCCCAGCATTTT.

The V call is TRBV4-1, the J call TRBJ2-7, with D possibly being TRBD1 (6 bases). Germline CDR1 is MGHRA and CDR2 is YSYEKL. Trimming cost V 1 base and J 7 bases, with 20 bases left between them. This CDR3 comprises 16 residues. The CDR3 region is CASSQGWARGPVEQYF. The CDR3 DNA follows: TGCGCCAGCAGCCAAGGGTGGGCCAGGGGCCCAGTGGAGCAGTACTTC.

The chain links TRBV4-2 to TRBJ2-2; D may be TRBD1 (6 bases). Deletions cut 1 base from V and 5 bases from J, with 11 bases between. This CDR3 region has 15 residues. The V gene's germline CDR1 is LGHNA and CDR2 YNFKEQ. CDR3 DNA: TGTGCCAGCAGCCAAGGACAGGTTTTAACCGGGGAGCTGTTTTTT. Amino acids: CASSQGQVLTGELFF.

V and J are TRBV29-1 and TRBJ2-1; 14 bases fit TRBD2. The CDR3 has 14 amino acids. Germline V gives CDR1 SQVTM, CDR2 ANQGSEA. With 6 bases clipped from V and 7 bases from J, the junction kept 5 bases outside the gene matches. CDR3 amino acids: CSVLRLAGGNEQFF. CDR3 bases: TGCAGCGTACTTAGACTAGCGGGAGGGAATGAGCAGTTCTTC.

The chain uses TRBV15 and TRBJ2-5; D unclear. This CDR3 is built from 15 residues. V shed 0 bases and J shed 2 bases, with 10 bases lying between them. CDR1 is LNHNV and CDR2 is YYDKDF in the germline V gene (reference sequence). The CDR3 spells CATSRELSTQETQYF. DNA of the CDR3: TGTGCCACCAGCAGAGAACTATCGACTCAAGAGACCCAGTACTTC.

The chain recombines TRBV9 with TRBJ2-7; perhaps TRBD1 as D (5 bases). The CDR3 covers 15 residues. With 3 bases removed from V and 5 bases from J, the gap between germline ends came to 18 bases. Germline V CDR1 and CDR2: SGDLS, YYNGEE. CDR3 in DNA: TGTGCCAGCAGCGCTAGTGTTCAGGGTGTCGACGAGCAGTACTTC. Translation gives CASSASVQGVDEQYF. Using reference TRBV9 and TRBJ2-7 for the parts outside the CDR3, the full variable domain is DSGVTQTPKHLITATGQRVTLRCSPRSGDLSVYWYQQSLDQGLQFLIQYYNGEERAKGNILERFSAQQFPDLHSELNLSSLELGDSALYFCASSASVQGVDEQYFGPGTRLTVT.

The V gene is TRBV9, the J gene TRBJ1-3; no clear D gene. CDR1 is SGDLS, CDR2 YYNGEE, per germline. The CDR3 spans 19 residues. V gave up 0 bases and J gave up 0 bases, with 19 bases separating them. The CDR3 reads CASSVVVWSSTPSGNTIYF. CDR3 coding DNA: TGTGCCAGCAGCGTAGTAGTGTGGAGCTCTACCCCCTCTGGAAACACCATATATTTT.

The chain couples TRBV7-2 to TRBJ2-1; 8 nucleotides agree with TRBD2. Germline V gene data show CDR1 as SGHTA and CDR2 as FQGNSA. CDR3 size: 15 residues. V trimming: 2 bases; J trimming: 5 bases; junction bases outside the gene matches: 5. CDR3 protein: CASSLSSGSHNEQFF. The CDR3 nucleotides are TGTGCCAGCAGCTTATCAAGCGGGAGCCACAATGAGCAGTTCTTC.

The rearrangement joins TRBV5-1 to TRBJ2-3; maybe TRBD2 (6 bases). The length of the CDR3 is 14 residues. V was trimmed by 0 bases and J by 4 bases, leaving 9 bases between them. CDR1 SGHRS and CDR2 YFSETQ come from the germline V gene. CDR3 protein: CASSLAGSADTQYF. The CDR3 DNA is TGCGCCAGCAGCTTGGCCGGGAGTGCAGATACGCAGTATTTT.

The rearrangement links TRBV5-4 to TRBJ1-2; perhaps TRBD1 as D (5 bases). V shed 2 bases and J shed 6 bases, with 11 bases lying between them. The CDR3 runs 13 residues. From germline, CDR1 is SGHNT and CDR2 YYREEE (reference sequence). The CDR3 sequence: CASSFSQGHGYTF. CDR3 nucleotide sequence: TGTGCCAGCAGCTTTAGCCAGGGTCATGGCTACACCTTC.

The chain is built from TRBV29-1 and TRBJ2-1; the match to TRBD2 covers 14 bases. Germline V lookup: CDR1 SQVTM, CDR2 ANQGSEA. CDR3 length equals 16 residues. Trimming removed 7 bases from V and 7 bases from J; junction bases left unmatched: 12. The CDR3 region has the DNA TGCAGCGCTCTGTGGGGGACTAGCGGGAGTGTAAATGAGCAGTTCTTC. Its translation: CSALWGTSGSVNEQFF.

The J gene is TRBJ2-7, the V gene TRBV19; TRBD1 agrees at 7 bases. This CDR3 is built from 15 residues. From germline, CDR1 is LNHDA and CDR2 SQIVND (reference sequence). The V gene end was trimmed by 0 bases and the J gene end by 2 bases; junction bases not matched to a gene: 4. The CDR3 nucleotides are TGTGCCAGTAGTATAGATCTACAGGGGACCTACGAGCAGTACTTC. Protein product: CASSIDLQGTYEQYF. Full variable domain (remainder filled in from reference TRBV19 and TRBJ2-7): DGGITQSPKYLFRKEGQNVTLSCEQNLNHDAMYWYRQDPGQGLRLIYYSQIVNDFQKGDIAEGYSVSREKKESFPLTVTSAQKNPTAFYLCASSIDLQGTYEQYFGPGTRLTVT.